The rows below give T cell receptor beta chains drawn from one sample of a study of blood T cell repertoires in COVID-19. Here immunoSEQ multiplex PCR was the method, and the copy in TCRdb shows in-frame clones only, minus some. The sample has 85,000 to 120,000 clones, roughly 92% seen once. The sample comprised peripheral blood. The receptors derive from a woman in her forties or fifties with COVID-19, enrolled during active disease. Each CDR3 is given with its conserved first and last residue. Each record gives: CDR3 protein, D gene, V gene, J gene. D genes are given only for firm matches.

CASSEDRVGGDTEAFF	-	TRBV2	TRBJ1-1
CASSIPSYSYGYTF	-	TRBV19	TRBJ1-2
CASSYFDSIYGYTF	-	TRBV6-2/TRBV6-3	TRBJ1-2
CASRRGNEQFF	-	TRBV5-1	TRBJ2-1
CASSSPELFSGNTIYF	-	TRBV19	TRBJ1-3
CASSIRGNTIYF	-	TRBV19	TRBJ1-3
CASSQTGGNTGELFF	TRBD1	TRBV11-3	TRBJ2-2
CASSGTGSNTEAFF	-	TRBV5-1	TRBJ1-1
CASSLGLVDTGELFF	-	TRBV7-8	TRBJ2-2
CASRYTGQGTQPQHF	-	TRBV7-2	TRBJ1-5
CASSGLGQLSGNTIYF	-	TRBV5-5	TRBJ1-3
CASSSLAGSGQYF	TRBD2	TRBV7-8	TRBJ2-7
CAISEAPGFTDTQYF	-	TRBV10-3	TRBJ2-3
CASSFRSTQAIQYF	-	TRBV11-3	TRBJ2-4
CASRKGGRGDTQYF	-	TRBV28	TRBJ2-3
CASRGLPNTEAFF	-	TRBV5-1	TRBJ1-1
CASSYSSAGETEAFF	-	TRBV6-5	TRBJ1-1
CASSQEAGGLGSPLHF	TRBD1	TRBV3-1/TRBV3-2	TRBJ1-6
CATRPGGGGGYTF	TRBD1	TRBV5-1	TRBJ1-2
CASSPGTGGNSPLHF	TRBD1	TRBV3-1/TRBV3-2	TRBJ1-6
CASSFPGQGANYGYTF	TRBD1	TRBV7-2	TRBJ1-2
CASSLDPSEAFF	-	TRBV12-3/TRBV12-4	TRBJ1-1
CASSRDRAGANVLTF	TRBD1	TRBV5-1	TRBJ2-6
CASSLAGARLFF	-	TRBV7-6	TRBJ1-4
CASGLGQGEVYQPQHF	TRBD1	TRBV12-5	TRBJ1-5
CASSHGDRLSGNTIYF	TRBD1	TRBV6-2/TRBV6-3	TRBJ1-3